Listed below are T cell receptor beta chains from one sample, sequenced in a study of blood T cell repertoires in COVID-19. Some clones are missing from TCRdb's copy, which holds only in-frame ones; the method was immunoSEQ multiplex PCR. The sample has 70,000 to 95,000 clones, approximately 90% seen once. The sequenced sample was peripheral blood. These TCRs come from a middle-aged man with COVID-19, enrolled during active disease. Both conserved end residues are trimmed from each CDR3.

cdr3_aa: ASTQNPQGATEAF; v_call: TRBV19
cdr3_aa: ASSPNRGQDEKLF; v_call: TRBV18
cdr3_aa: ASSRGQGGYQPQH; v_call: TRBV6-2/TRBV6-3
cdr3_aa: AISPPAGGRQY; v_call: TRBV10-3
cdr3_aa: ASRIGGRAGELF; v_call: TRBV19
cdr3_aa: ASSAPGHTQETQY; v_call: TRBV19
cdr3_aa: SVDNRDRGNGGELF; v_call: TRBV29-1
cdr3_aa: ASSLGRGGRDTEAF; v_call: TRBV7-9
cdr3_aa: ASSPGTTDNSPLH; v_call: TRBV5-4
cdr3_aa: ASRIAGGPGELF; v_call: TRBV28
cdr3_aa: ASSTRQGTEAF; v_call: TRBV7-9
cdr3_aa: ASRRGGGDNEQF; v_call: TRBV6-4
cdr3_aa: SVEDLTYEQY; v_call: TRBV29-1
cdr3_aa: ASSRQGQETQY; v_call: TRBV3-1/TRBV3-2
cdr3_aa: ASEETSGPNTGELF; v_call: TRBV9
cdr3_aa: SGRTSESSYEQY; v_call: TRBV29-1
cdr3_aa: ASSRDGTNEKLF; v_call: TRBV27
cdr3_aa: ASSLERGSNQPQH; v_call: TRBV7-6
cdr3_aa: ASSSTGEEETQY; v_call: TRBV27